This is a list of T cell receptor beta chains from one sample in a study of blood T cells in healthy people across ages. TCRdb recomputed calls from the 5' RACE reads with MiXCR, one row per CDR3 protein. The data hold over 1,500,000 distinct CDR3 sequences, with 35% to 50% observed a single time. Source material: blood. These TCRs come from a human donor in good health. Both conserved end residues are part of each CDR3. Fields, in order: D gene, V gene, clone size, J gene, CDR3 protein, CDR3 DNA. The D gene is left open where the match is weak. Clone size is stated in some rows and not others, as once, few, many or a class when expanded.

TRBD1	TRBV29-1	.	TRBJ1-2	CSVEGGGQGFYGYTF	TGCAGCGTTGAAGGTGGGGGACAGGGTTTCTATGGCTACACCTTC
TRBD1	TRBV20-1	.	TRBJ1-2	CSARVAGTGVGWGGYTF	TGCAGTGCTAGAGTGGCCGGGACAGGGGTCGGCTGGGGTGGCTACACCTTC
.	TRBV21-1	.	TRBJ1-2	CASSNEQHYGYTF	TGTGCCAGCAGCAACGAACAGCACTATGGCTACACCTTC
.	TRBV2	.	TRBJ1-5	CASSGSSGGNQPQHF	TGTGCCAGCAGTGGGTCCTCAGGCGGCAATCAGCCCCAGCATTTT
TRBD1	TRBV6-5	many	TRBJ2-7	CAIGDRDRVGEQYF	TGTGCCATCGGGGACCGTGACAGGGTGGGAGAGCAGTACTTC
.	TRBV9	many	TRBJ1-2	CASSVGRDYGYTF	TGTGCCAGCAGCGTAGGACGGGACTATGGCTACACCTTC
.	TRBV15	.	TRBJ2-5	CATSAPRRDTQETQYF	TGTGCCACCAGCGCTCCAAGACGGGACACGCAAGAGACCCAGTACTTC
.	TRBV5-1	.	TRBJ2-4	CASSLESRDIQYF	TGCGCCAGCAGCTTGGAATCCAGGGACATTCAGTACTTC
.	TRBV13	.	TRBJ2-1	CASSLGSRENNEQFF	TGTGCCAGCAGCTTAGGTAGCAGGGAGAACAATGAGCAGTTCTTC
TRBD2	TRBV4-3	few	TRBJ2-7	CASSHVWGGRDEQYF	TGCGCCAGCAGCCACGTATGGGGGGGTAGGGACGAGCAGTACTTC
TRBD1	TRBV5-1	.	TRBJ1-2	CASSLGQGQDYTF	TGCGCCAGCAGCTTGGGACAGGGTCAAGACTACACCTTC
TRBD2	TRBV29-1	many	TRBJ2-5	CSVETSGEETQYF	TGCAGCGTTGAGACTAGCGGTGAAGAGACCCAGTACTTC
.	TRBV5-1	.	TRBJ2-2	CASSPEVSGELFF	TGCGCCAGCAGCCCCGAGGTCTCCGGGGAGCTGTTTTTT
TRBD1	TRBV20-1	few	TRBJ2-7	CSFPRTGDYEQYF	TGCAGTTTCCCCCGGACAGGAGACTACGAGCAGTACTTC
.	TRBV7-2	many	TRBJ2-7	CASSTLSYEQYF	TGTGCCAGCAGCACCCTCTCCTACGAGCAGTACTTC
.	TRBV6-5	.	TRBJ1-4	CASSYSRGPGFANEKLFF	TGTGCCAGCAGTTACTCGAGAGGCCCGGGATTCGCTAATGAAAAACTGTTTTTT
.	TRBV20-1	.	TRBJ2-3	CSARAPGLAGATYTDTQYF	TGCAGTGCTAGGGCTCCCGGACTGGCGGGGGCGACCTACACAGATACGCAGTATTTT
TRBD1	TRBV6-1	few	TRBJ1-5	CASSLLRDRASNQPQHF	TGTGCCAGCAGTCTTCTGAGGGACAGGGCCAGCAATCAGCCCCAGCATTTT
.	TRBV5-1	.	TRBJ2-5	CASSLASSQETQYF	TGCGCCAGCAGCTTGGCGTCTAGCCAAGAGACCCAGTACTTC
.	TRBV5-1	few	TRBJ1-2	CASTSPGANYGYTF	TGCGCCAGCACCTCGCCTGGGGCCAACTATGGCTACACCTTC
.	TRBV12-3/TRBV12-4	.	TRBJ2-1	CASSRLTGRLNEQFF	TGTGCCAGCAGTCGACTGACCGGGCGTCTCAATGAGCAGTTCTTC
.	TRBV4-3	few	TRBJ1-5	CASSQDRGSYQPQHF	TGCGCCAGCAGCCAAGATCGGGGTTCATATCAGCCCCAGCATTTT
.	TRBV6-2/TRBV6-3	.	TRBJ2-5	CASSYRGYQETQYF	TGTGCCAGCAGTTACCGGGGATACCAAGAGACCCAGTACTTC
TRBD1	TRBV6-6	.	TRBJ1-2	CASSPWTGQDGYTF	TGTGCCAGCAGTCCCTGGACAGGGCAGGATGGCTACACCTTC
TRBD2	TRBV28	few	TRBJ2-7	CASIGTRETYEQYF	TGTGCCAGCATAGGGACTAGGGAAACCTACGAGCAGTACTTC
.	TRBV14	.	TRBJ2-4	CASSQVGGQFNEQYF	TGTGCCAGCAGCCAAGTTGGTGGACAATTCAATGAGCAGTACTTC
TRBD1	TRBV5-6	.	TRBJ2-7	CACSSGQRYEQYF	TGTGCCTGCAGCTCGGGACAGCGCTACGAGCAGTACTTC
TRBD2	TRBV6-5	many	TRBJ2-1	CASSSGGDPAGNEQFF	TGTGCCAGCAGCTCCGGGGGGGACCCAGCGGGCAATGAGCAGTTCTTC
TRBD2	TRBV9	once	TRBJ2-7	CASSPSVSGSSYEQYF	TGTGCCAGCAGCCCCTCCGTTAGCGGGAGCTCCTACGAGCAGTACTTC
.	TRBV12-3/TRBV12-4	few	TRBJ1-2	CASTSIPGRGYTF	TGTGCCAGCACCTCCATACCGGGCCGGGGCTACACCTTC
.	TRBV29-1	few	TRBJ2-4	CSVVESIQYF	TGCAGCGTTGTGGAGAGTATTCAGTACTTC
.	TRBV12-3/TRBV12-4	few	TRBJ2-1	CASRGLTVEQFF	TGTGCCAGCAGGGGACTTACGGTCGAGCAGTTCTTC